Listed below are T cell receptor beta chains from one sample, sequenced in a study of shared clonotypes between healthy human individuals. TCRdb's table, derived via immunoSEQ multiplex PCR, lists solely in-frame clones and lacks some. Of approximately 1,500,000 clones in the sample, 96% were seen once. The specimen sequenced was naive CD4+ T cells sorted from blood. All receptors derive from a man in his thirties or forties in good health. Both conserved end residues are part of each CDR3. Each record gives: CDR3 DNA, CDR3 protein, J gene, D gene, clone size, V gene. D genes are given only for firm matches. Some rows mark clone size as missing; the rest say once, few, many or name a class of expanded clone.

CDR3 DNA: TGTGCCAGCGTCTCCTCGCCTGGCGGACCTTCCTACGAGCAGTACTTC; CDR3 protein: CASVSSPGGPSYEQYF; J gene: TRBJ2-7; D gene: -; clone size: -; V gene: TRBV11-2
CDR3 DNA: TGTGCCAGCAGCTTAGTGCGGTGGAACACCATATATTTT; CDR3 protein: CASSLVRWNTIYF; J gene: TRBJ1-3; D gene: -; clone size: -; V gene: TRBV7-2
CDR3 DNA: TGTGCCAGCAGCCTCCAATTGTTGGATACGCAGTATTTT; CDR3 protein: CASSLQLLDTQYF; J gene: TRBJ2-3; D gene: -; clone size: -; V gene: TRBV14
CDR3 DNA: TGTGCCAGCTCACCAATTGGCAATCAGCCCCAGCATTTT; CDR3 protein: CASSPIGNQPQHF; J gene: TRBJ1-5; D gene: -; clone size: -; V gene: TRBV18
CDR3 DNA: TGTGCCAGCAGCGAACTAGCGGGAGATGGTACCGGGGAGCTGTTTTTT; CDR3 protein: CASSELAGDGTGELFF; J gene: TRBJ2-2; D gene: TRBD2; clone size: -; V gene: TRBV7-9
CDR3 DNA: TGCAGCGTTGAAGGGTTGCTAATCGGAGACCAGCAGTACTTC; CDR3 protein: CSVEGLLIGDQQYF; J gene: TRBJ2-7; D gene: -; clone size: -; V gene: TRBV29-1
CDR3 DNA: TGTGCCAGCAGCTTAGCTTTTGACTCTGGGGCCAACGTCCTGACTTTC; CDR3 protein: CASSLAFDSGANVLTF; J gene: TRBJ2-6; D gene: -; clone size: -; V gene: TRBV7-9
CDR3 DNA: TGTGCCAGTAGTCCTGACAGGAGGAGCACAGATACGCAGTATTTT; CDR3 protein: CASSPDRRSTDTQYF; J gene: TRBJ2-3; D gene: -; clone size: -; V gene: TRBV19
CDR3 DNA: TGTGCCAGCAGCCATCGTGGAGGGAACACTGAAGCTTTCTTT; CDR3 protein: CASSHRGGNTEAFF; J gene: TRBJ1-1; D gene: -; clone size: -; V gene: TRBV14
CDR3 DNA: TGTGCCAGCAGTCAACTCGGGTCGGACTCCTATGGCTACACCTTC; CDR3 protein: CASSQLGSDSYGYTF; J gene: TRBJ1-2; D gene: -; clone size: -; V gene: TRBV27
CDR3 DNA: TGTGCCAGCTCATCCTTAGCGGGCGCGGACACCGGGGAGCTGTTTTTT; CDR3 protein: CASSSLAGADTGELFF; J gene: TRBJ2-2; D gene: TRBD2; clone size: -; V gene: TRBV18
CDR3 DNA: TGCGCCAGCAGCTTTTATGGGGGAGAAAACAATGAGCAGTTCTTC; CDR3 protein: CASSFYGGENNEQFF; J gene: TRBJ2-1; D gene: -; clone size: -; V gene: TRBV5-1
CDR3 DNA: TGTGCCAGCAGCACCACACGCGGGGCAGGCCTCGAGCAGTACTTC; CDR3 protein: CASSTTRGAGLEQYF; J gene: TRBJ2-7; D gene: -; clone size: -; V gene: TRBV7-9
CDR3 DNA: TGCGCCAGCAGCGTCCAGGGGATTTACACAGATACGCAGTATTTT; CDR3 protein: CASSVQGIYTDTQYF; J gene: TRBJ2-3; D gene: -; clone size: -; V gene: TRBV5-1
CDR3 DNA: TGTGCCAGTAGGGGGTTCAATCAGCCCCAGCATTTT; CDR3 protein: CASRGFNQPQHF; J gene: TRBJ1-5; D gene: -; clone size: -; V gene: TRBV19
CDR3 DNA: TGTGCCAGCAGTACCCAAGGGGCTACTAGCGAGCAGTACTTC; CDR3 protein: CASSTQGATSEQYF; J gene: TRBJ2-7; D gene: -; clone size: -; V gene: TRBV2
CDR3 DNA: TGTGCCAGCAGCAGGAGGGGGCTTAATGAAAAACTGTTTTTT; CDR3 protein: CASSRRGLNEKLFF; J gene: TRBJ1-4; D gene: TRBD1; clone size: -; V gene: TRBV7-9
CDR3 DNA: TGTGCCAGCAGCTTCGGAGGGAATGGGCAGCCCCAGCATTTT; CDR3 protein: CASSFGGNGQPQHF; J gene: TRBJ1-5; D gene: -; clone size: -; V gene: TRBV5-6
CDR3 DNA: TGTGCCAGCAGCCAAGCGACTGTCACCGGGGAGCTGTTTTTT; CDR3 protein: CASSQATVTGELFF; J gene: TRBJ2-2; D gene: -; clone size: -; V gene: TRBV14
CDR3 DNA: TGTGCCAGCACCCGAGGACAGGGTGCCACCATATATTTT; CDR3 protein: CASTRGQGATIYF; J gene: TRBJ1-3; D gene: TRBD1; clone size: -; V gene: TRBV28
CDR3 DNA: TGCAGCGTTGCGGAGACGGGGGGGGTACGGGAAGAGACCCAGTACTTC; CDR3 protein: CSVAETGGVREETQYF; J gene: TRBJ2-5; D gene: TRBD2; clone size: -; V gene: TRBV29-1
CDR3 DNA: TGTGCCAGCAGGATGGGGACCAGCTCCTACAATGAGCAGTTCTTC; CDR3 protein: CASRMGTSSYNEQFF; J gene: TRBJ2-1; D gene: -; clone size: -; V gene: TRBV6-1
CDR3 DNA: TGTGCCAGCAGCCCAACAGGTGTGAACACTGAAGCTTTCTTT; CDR3 protein: CASSPTGVNTEAFF; J gene: TRBJ1-1; D gene: -; clone size: once; V gene: TRBV7-8
CDR3 DNA: TGTGCCAGCAGTTTATCGACTACAGGGTACTACGAGCAGTACTTC; CDR3 protein: CASSLSTTGYYEQYF; J gene: TRBJ2-7; D gene: -; clone size: -; V gene: TRBV28
CDR3 DNA: TGCGCCAGCAGCCAAGGCTTCGGCGGCCCCTACAATGAGCAGTTCTTC; CDR3 protein: CASSQGFGGPYNEQFF; J gene: TRBJ2-1; D gene: -; clone size: -; V gene: TRBV4-3
CDR3 DNA: TGTGCCAGCAGTTTTTATTCTTTGAGTACCTACAATGAGCAGTTCTTC; CDR3 protein: CASSFYSLSTYNEQFF; J gene: TRBJ2-1; D gene: -; clone size: -; V gene: TRBV28
CDR3 DNA: TGTGCCAGCAGCCCACTGGGGGCTGGGTACGAGCAGTACTTC; CDR3 protein: CASSPLGAGYEQYF; J gene: TRBJ2-7; D gene: -; clone size: -; V gene: TRBV7-2
CDR3 DNA: TGTGCCAGCACGGACAGGGCGGGGAAGCAGCCCCAGCATTTT; CDR3 protein: CASTDRAGKQPQHF; J gene: TRBJ1-5; D gene: TRBD1; clone size: -; V gene: TRBV2
CDR3 DNA: TGTGCCAGCAGCCTCAGCAGGGTCGGAAACACCATATATTTT; CDR3 protein: CASSLSRVGNTIYF; J gene: TRBJ1-3; D gene: -; clone size: -; V gene: TRBV11-2